In its sample, the clone carrying this TCR beta chain was seen a few times. The antigen is not known. This entry comes from a study of post-analysis software for immune sequencing data. Germline lookup yields CDR1 LGHNA and CDR2 YSLEER. Trimming cost V 5 bases and J 4 bases, with 26 bases left between them. This CDR3 is built from 18 residues. Incorporated into the TCR beta cDNA libraries were unique molecular identifiers, which served to reduce PCR and sequencing biases. It was from roughly 1.1 to 9.2 million T cells that 530,000 or so cDNA molecules came. A single record per CDR3 protein comes from TCRdb applying MiXCR to the PCR reads. This sample has hundreds of thousands of distinct CDR3 sequences, with over 45% found just once. Study outcomes and limitations: In multiple sclerosis, normalized Chao1 diversity was significantly below that of controls. Five or six TRBV segments were significantly more frequent in patients than in controls. TRBV5-6, TRBV5-1 and TRBV20-1 were among these segments.

The source is a girl aged 2-10 years with multiple sclerosis. Sequencing was done on a sample of blood. V gene TRBV4-3 combines with J gene TRBJ1-2; unclear D gene. The DNA of the CDR3 is TGCGCCAGCAGCGAAACGACGGGGATTGCACATGAGCTCTATGGCTACACCTTC. This codes for CASSETTGIAHELYGYTF.